The 9 T cell receptor beta chains below all came from one sample that was sequenced in a study of cytomegalovirus exposure and HLA in healthy donors (dated by TCRdb to about 2017). Library generation was performed with the immunoSEQ multiplex PCR assay. TCRdb holds this immuneACCESS table with in-frame rearrangements only. Some clones are missing; in checked studies, unresolved V genes explain under half, and the rest has no known cause. The sample contains some 120,000 clones, roughly 95% of them found a single time. The ten largest clones represent 1.7% of the sample. Sequencing was performed on PBMCs. The receptors come from a young man in good health and CMV-seronegative.

J is TRBJ2-7 and V is TRBV25-1; TRBD2 matches at 7 bases. Germline assignment: CDR1 MGHDK and CDR2 SYGVNS. The length of the CDR3 is 13 residues. Losses at the gene ends were 10 bases for V and 3 bases for J; bases not matched to a gene: 9. CDR3 amino acids: CATFSGPSYEQYF. DNA for the CDR3: TGTGCCACCTTTAGCGGGCCTAGCTACGAGCAGTACTTC.

V is TRBV5-1 and J is TRBJ1-4, with unresolved D. Trimming stripped 5 bases from V and 4 bases from J, with 12 bases between. The CDR3 length is 14 residues. Germline V gene sequence: CDR1 SGHRS, CDR2 YFSETQ. Written as DNA, the CDR3 is TGCGCCAGCAGGGGCCCGTTCCTTAATGAAAAACTGTTTTTT. It yields the protein CASRGPFLNEKLFF.

V is TRBV6-1 and J is TRBJ2-7; the match to TRBD1 covers 7 bases. Germline V gene sequence: CDR1 MNHNS, CDR2 SASEGT. The CDR3 consists of 13 residues. V shed 7 bases, J shed 4 bases, and the junction held 7 bases outside the gene matches. This chain's CDR3 is CASIGTVRYEQYF. CDR3 bases: TGTGCCAGCATTGGGACAGTCAGATACGAGCAGTACTTC.

The chain links TRBV18 to TRBJ2-7, with 10 bases matching TRBD2. Germline V gives CDR1 KGHSH, CDR2 LQKENI. This CDR3 comprises 17 residues. Trimming took 3 bases from V and 5 from J; bases not matched to a gene: 13. Here the CDR3 reads CASSPGTALAGVHEQYF. The CDR3, as DNA: TGTGCCAGCTCACCGGGGACAGCTCTAGCGGGAGTACACGAGCAGTACTTC.

This chain connects TRBV7-2 to TRBJ2-3; D ambiguous. Trimming shortened V by 5 bases and J by 6 bases, and 12 bases separated the two germline ends. From germline, CDR1 is SGHTA and CDR2 FQGNSA. The CDR3 totals 13 residues. CDR3 amino acids: CASSMQKTDTQYF. The DNA of the CDR3 is TGTGCCAGCAGCATGCAGAAAACGGATACGCAGTATTTT.

The genes are TRBV28 and TRBJ1-1; the D is unclear. Germline-derived CDR1 and CDR2 are MDHEN and SYDVKM. Trimming cost V 1 base and J 2 bases, with 14 bases left between them. The CDR3 runs 16 residues. Here the CDR3 DNA reads TGTGCCAGCAGTTTATATTTTGGGGAGCGAAACACTGAAGCTTTCTTT. This translates into CASSLYFGERNTEAFF. The variable domain in full, completed from reference TRBV28 and TRBJ1-1, reads DVKVTQSSRYLVKRTGEKVFLECVQDMDHENMFWYRQDPGLGLRLIYFSYDVKMKEKGDIPEGYSVSREKKERFSLILESASTNQTSMYLCASSLYFGERNTEAFFGQGTRLTVV.

The gene calls are TRBV5-8 and TRBJ2-7; 11 nucleotides match TRBD1. The J segment lost 0 bases and the V segment lost 3 bases, leaving 2 bases of the junction unmatched. The CDR3 is made up of 15 amino acids. CDR1 and CDR2 from the germline V gene are SGHTS and YDEGEE. The CDR3 region is CASSWTGGLSYEQYF. CDR3 nucleotides: TGTGCCAGCAGCTGGACAGGGGGCCTCTCCTACGAGCAGTACTTC.

The V gene is TRBV29-1, the J gene TRBJ1-2; TRBD1 matches 10 bases. The CDR3 is 14 residues long. V shed 0 bases, J shed 5 bases, and the junction held 3 bases outside the gene matches. Germline assignment: CDR1 SQVTM and CDR2 ANQGSEA. This CDR3 is CSVEDPDRGYGYTF. CDR3 in DNA: TGCAGCGTTGAAGACCCGGACAGGGGGTATGGCTACACCTTC.

The chain combines TRBV19 with TRBJ2-4, with TRBD2 identical over 9 bases. Germline CDR1 is LNHDA and CDR2 is SQIVND (reference sequence). J lost 1 base, V lost 1 base, and 5 bases had no gene match. This CDR3 has 17 amino acids. In DNA form, the CDR3 reads TGTGCCAGTAGTATAGTGAAGCGGGAGGCGGCCAAAAACATTCAGTACTTC. Encoded protein: CASSIVKREAAKNIQYF.